This T cell receptor (beta chain) appears in the sequencing data of a study of T cell responses to AZD1222 COVID-19 vaccine. With regard to this clone: Antigen: not known.

Sequencing was performed with immunoSEQ multiplex PCR; in TCRdb, only in-frame clones are kept and a portion is missing. The data show under 130,000 clones, roughly 87% seen once. CDR3 length: 15 residues. Trimming removed 5 bases from V and 7 bases from J; junction bases left unmatched: 8. Germline CDR1 is SGHTA and CDR2 is FQGTGA. Regarding the study as a whole: Sampling captured repertoires only after the peak T cell response.

The TCR sequence derives from an adult who received the AZD1222 COVID-19 vaccine. J is TRBJ2-1 and V is TRBV7-3, with TRBD2 matching 10 bases. Material: peripheral blood, obtained 28 days after the second AZD1222 dose. The chain's CDR3 is CASSEGPAGGNEQFF. CDR3 bases: TGTGCCAGCAGCGAGGGCCCAGCGGGAGGGAATGAGCAGTTCTTC.